The rows below give T cell receptor beta chains drawn from one sample of a study of blood T cell repertoires in COVID-19. TCRdb's table, derived via immunoSEQ multiplex PCR, lists solely in-frame clones and lacks some. The data contain about 240,000 clones, approximately 86% of them singletons. Sequencing used peripheral blood. The receptors shown here come from a man aged 55 to 70 who had recovered from COVID-19. Each CDR3 is given with its conserved first and last residue. D genes are given only for firm matches.

d_gene	v_gene	CDR3aa
.	TRBV21-1	CASSTRQGTLISGNTIYF
.	TRBV2	CASSDRGYIAKNIQYF
.	TRBV30	CAWSRQENTEAFF
TRBD1	TRBV27	CASSLTGGYGYTF
.	TRBV20-1	CSASPGAREKLFF
.	TRBV24-1	CATSDLRGFGETQYF
TRBD2	TRBV10-3	CAISEPPASGGYDEQFF
.	TRBV6-5	CASKRAGDSPLHF
TRBD1	TRBV9	CASSDPLGGQSYEQYF
.	TRBV12-3/TRBV12-4	CASSQGVGQPQHF
.	TRBV6-5	CASNSQGGRPYEQYF
TRBD1	TRBV7-9	CASSSQQGVAYNEQFF
TRBD1	TRBV5-1	CASNGQGTHNEQFF
.	TRBV2	CASSPAGRGNEKLFF
.	TRBV9	CASSAALDYQETQYF
.	TRBV27	CASSFRGLYGYTF
TRBD2	TRBV5-1	CASSLVGGIQETQYF
.	TRBV30	CAWSSQGVGQPQHF
TRBD2	TRBV5-6	CASSSPGAGGLAEQFF
TRBD1	TRBV19	CASRRQGWGANVLTF
.	TRBV6-5	CASGGSGSYNSPLHF
.	TRBV5-1	CASSFTVEYEQYF
TRBD1	TRBV4-1	CASSHGVGRGASPLHF
TRBD1	TRBV4-1	CASSQREGGHDRDGYTF
TRBD1	TRBV25-1	CASSAVTGNSNEQFF
.	TRBV15	CATSNLLGGTKGKLFF
TRBD1	TRBV6-6	CASSYADRAAGYTF
.	TRBV21-1	CASSKPSTSGRRIEQFF
TRBD2	TRBV5-1	CASSLESGGPTDTQYF
.	TRBV5-1	CASSSYSPSTDTQYF
TRBD2	TRBV5-5	CASSQSGGLSYEQYF
TRBD2	TRBV7-9	CASSPGTSATTDTQYF
TRBD2	TRBV5-1	CASSQGTSKGTQYF
TRBD2	TRBV23-1	CARGGPGTSGGVSTDTQYF
TRBD1	TRBV6-4	CASSDSSRGTEAFF
.	TRBV19	CASMSNFGFGPNTEAFF
TRBD2	TRBV9	CASSVRVGLAGGATGELFF
.	TRBV6-5	CASSSLWGDTEAFF
.	TRBV30	CAWSEAVAYNSPLHF
.	TRBV18	CASSLGQFPNEQFF
.	TRBV11-2	CASSLDWRRMTYEQYF
TRBD1	TRBV2	CASRGQRSEAFF
TRBD1	TRBV27	CASSLYRTGGHGYTF
.	TRBV9	CASSDRSSLRQYF
.	TRBV11-2	CASSEGRYTEAFF
.	TRBV19	CASSISGYYSNQPQHF
.	TRBV24-1	CATRIRGPTGELFF
.	TRBV6-5	CASTGDGSGANVLTF
TRBD2	TRBV5-5	CASSFSSHETSGGGSYEQYF
TRBD1	TRBV29-1	CSVAPGTGSYNEQFF
.	TRBV12-5	CASAFRVAGYNEQFF
.	TRBV18	CASSRQSGELFF
.	TRBV24-1	CATSDPGRALLGETQYF
.	TRBV12-3/TRBV12-4	CASSSQMNTEAFF
.	TRBV5-6	CASSPLMEALSDQYF
.	TRBV25-1	CASSDQDNTEAFF
TRBD1	TRBV19	CASSLLTGAPYEQYF
.	TRBV19	CASSMRSRAGANVLTF
TRBD1	TRBV9	CASSNNAGGQETQYF
TRBD1	TRBV6-6	CASSPTGEGNTEAFF